This is a list of T cell receptor beta chains from one sample in a study of cytomegalovirus exposure and HLA in healthy donors. Measured with immunoSEQ multiplex PCR; TCRdb has only the in-frame clones, and not every one. The sample holds around 120,000 clones, 80% seen once. The sample comprised PBMCs. The source of these receptors is a female donor in good health and CMV-seropositive. CDR3s include the opening cysteine and the closing phenylalanine or tryptophan. D genes are given only for firm matches. Rows may omit the clone size; those that give it use once, few, many or a size class.

NA TRBJ2-4 TRBD1 TRBV11-3 TGTGCCAGCAGCCCACAGGGGGCCAAAAACATTCAGTACTTC CASSPQGAKNIQYF
once TRBJ2-4 NA TRBV7-9 TGTGCCAGCAGAGGTCAGACCCAGGACATTCAGTACTTC CASRGQTQDIQYF
NA TRBJ2-1 TRBD2 TRBV30 TGTGCCTGGATTGGCACGGCCGGACTAGCGGGGCTCAATGAGCAGTTCTTC CAWIGTAGLAGLNEQFF
NA TRBJ1-3 NA TRBV30 TGTGCCTGGAGTGTAAAAGGGGGTGGAAACACCATATATTTT CAWSVKGGGNTIYF
NA TRBJ2-7 NA TRBV11-2 TGTGCCAGCAGCTTAGTGGGGGCCGGCTCCTACGAGCAGTACTTC CASSLVGAGSYEQYF
NA TRBJ2-1 TRBD1 TRBV18 TGTGCCAGCTCACCACAACAGGGGGCCAATGAGCAGTTCTTC CASSPQQGANEQFF
once TRBJ1-2 NA TRBV18 TGTGCCAGCTCACCCCTGGGGAGGAACTATGGCTACACCTTC CASSPLGRNYGYTF
NA TRBJ1-1 NA TRBV6-4 TGCGACAGTGGTGGAACGCCCGAAGCTTTCTTT CDSGGTPEAFF
NA TRBJ1-1 NA TRBV20-1 TGCAGTGCTCAACCCCCGGTTCTAGCTTTCTTT CSAQPPVLAFF
once TRBJ1-1 TRBD1 TRBV7-6 TGTGCCAGCAGCTTAGGACAGGGGGCCCACTCTGAAGCTTTCTTT CASSLGQGAHSEAFF
NA TRBJ2-2 NA TRBV6-4 TGTGCCAGCAGTGTAGAGCCCTCCACCGGGGAGCTGTTTTTT CASSVEPSTGELFF
few TRBJ2-1 TRBD1 TRBV29-1 TGCAGCGCTGGGACAGTCTCCTACAATGAGCAGTTCTTC CSAGTVSYNEQFF
NA TRBJ2-3 NA TRBV15 TGTGCCACCTCGCTCACAGGGACAGATACGCAGTATTTT CATSLTGTDTQYF
NA TRBJ2-1 TRBD1 TRBV6-5 TGTGCCAGCGGACAGGGCCTCTCCTACAATGAGCAGTTCTTC CASGQGLSYNEQFF
NA TRBJ1-6 NA TRBV25-1 TGTGCCAGCAGTGAGTCTCCCGTCTATAATTCACCCCTCCACTTT CASSESPVYNSPLHF
NA TRBJ1-1 TRBD1 TRBV12-5 TGTGCTAGTGTTCCAGGGGGCCGAGTCACTGAAGCTTTCTTT CASVPGGRVTEAFF
NA TRBJ2-7 NA TRBV5-1 TGCGCCAGCAGCTGGGCGGGGGCTAGTGAGCAGTACTTC CASSWAGASEQYF
NA TRBJ1-3 NA TRBV5-1 TGCGCCAGCAGCTTGGGGACGGGGGACCGCGCTGGAAACACCATATATTTT CASSLGTGDRAGNTIYF
NA TRBJ2-1 TRBD2 TRBV6-7 TGTGCCAGCAGTTATTACGCCCGGGACTACGGGATCAGGGCTGAGCAGTTCTTC CASSYYARDYGIRAEQFF
NA TRBJ2-2 NA TRBV2 TGTGCCAGCAAACAAGGGGTTGCGAACACCGGGGAGCTGTTTTTT CASKQGVANTGELFF
few TRBJ1-1 NA TRBV6-5 TGTGCCAGCAGTCCAGTCGGGGGTGAAGCTTTCTTT CASSPVGGEAFF
NA TRBJ2-1 TRBD1 TRBV18 TGTGCCAGCTCACCGACAGGGTTTCCTTTCAATGAGCAGTTCTTC CASSPTGFPFNEQFF
NA TRBJ2-7 NA TRBV6-5 TGTGCCAGCAGTTCCCCACAGACCTACGAGCAGTACTTC CASSSPQTYEQYF
NA TRBJ2-1 TRBD2 TRBV6-5 TGTGCCAGCAGTTACGCGCTAGCGGGGTACAATGAGCAGTTCTTC CASSYALAGYNEQFF
once TRBJ2-7 NA TRBV9 TGTGCCAGCAGCGTAGGCGGACAGCTCTCCTACGAGCAGTACTTC CASSVGGQLSYEQYF
NA TRBJ1-1 TRBD1 TRBV6-6 TGTGCCAGCAGAACGACAGGGGCTCTGAACACTGAAGCTTTCTTT CASRTTGALNTEAFF
NA TRBJ1-1 NA TRBV6-6 TGTGCCAGCAGGGTAGAAGGGGTCACTGAAGCTTTCTTT CASRVEGVTEAFF
NA TRBJ1-5 TRBD1 TRBV12-5 TGTGCTAGTGGTTTGACCCTGGGACAGAGCAATCAGCCCCAGCATTTT CASGLTLGQSNQPQHF
NA TRBJ1-4 TRBD1 TRBV18 TGTGCCAGCTCACGCACAACAGGGGCGAGGGAAAAACTGTTTTTT CASSRTTGAREKLFF
NA TRBJ2-5 TRBD1 TRBV6-5 TGTGCCAGCAGCCCTGGACAGGGTCGGCAGACCCAGTACTTC CASSPGQGRQTQYF
NA TRBJ2-7 NA TRBV6-5 TGTGCCAGCAGTCCCAGCGGCAGCGCTGCCTACGAGCAGTACTTC CASSPSGSAAYEQYF
NA TRBJ1-2 NA TRBV30 TGTGCCTGGAGTGTGCAGGGGTTTGACTATGGCTACACCTTC CAWSVQGFDYGYTF
NA TRBJ2-3 TRBD2 TRBV9 TGTGCCAGCAGCTTTGCCGAAACTAGCGGGGGTCCAGATACGCAGTATTTT CASSFAETSGGPDTQYF
NA TRBJ2-7 TRBD2 TRBV6-1 TGTGCCAGCAGCCGGGAGGGTTCCTACGAGCAGTACTTC CASSREGSYEQYF
NA TRBJ1-2 NA TRBV2 TGTGCCAGCAGCTGGGCTCCTAACTATGGCTACACCTTC CASSWAPNYGYTF
NA TRBJ2-5 TRBD2 TRBV19 TGTGCCAGTAGTATAGAGGCGCGGGGGGGCGGTGTGGAGACCCAGTACTTC CASSIEARGGGVETQYF
NA TRBJ2-4 TRBD1 TRBV2 TGTGCCAGCAGTGGGGGGACAGGGGGTTGGCTAGCCAAAAACATTCAGTACTTC CASSGGTGGWLAKNIQYF
NA TRBJ1-2 TRBD1 TRBV5-6 TGTGCCAGCAGCTTGCTGACCACAGGGGTCGGCGGCTACACCTTC CASSLLTTGVGGYTF
NA TRBJ1-6 TRBD1 TRBV6-5 TGTGCCAGCAGTTACTCGGGGACAGGGTGGGGTTCACCCCTCCACTTT CASSYSGTGWGSPLHF
NA TRBJ2-2 TRBD1 TRBV30 TGTGCCCGCCGACAGGGCGTTAACACCGGGGAGCTGTTTTTT CARRQGVNTGELFF
NA TRBJ1-5 NA TRBV19 TGTGCCAGTAGTATGTACAGGCTGGGGAATCAGCCCCAGCATTTT CASSMYRLGNQPQHF
NA TRBJ2-7 TRBD1 TRBV6-1 TGTGCCAGCAGTGAAGCTCGGCAGGGGGCTAAGCAGTACTTC CASSEARQGAKQYF
NA TRBJ1-1 NA TRBV6-1 TGTGCCAGTCAAATGAACACTGAAGCTTTCTTT CASQMNTEAFF
NA TRBJ1-5 TRBD1 TRBV7-8 TGTGCCAGCAGCTTCCTTGGACAGGGGGCCAGCAATCAGCCCCAGCATTTT CASSFLGQGASNQPQHF
few TRBJ1-1 NA TRBV28 TGTGCCAGCAGTCCCGGGGTCCTGAACACTGAAGCTTTCTTT CASSPGVLNTEAFF
NA TRBJ1-1 NA TRBV7-8 TGTGCCAGCAAGGCGGCCTTAGAGTGGTTCTTT CASKAALEWFF
NA TRBJ2-3 NA TRBV10-1 TGCGCCAGCAGTGAAGGGGGTTCGGGCACAGATACGCAGTATTTT CASSEGGSGTDTQYF
NA TRBJ1-6 NA TRBV5-1 TGCGCCAGCAGCTTACGTCCAGGGGCGATGGATTCACCCCTCCACTTT CASSLRPGAMDSPLHF
NA TRBJ2-6 NA TRBV5-1 TGCGCCAGCAGCTTTATTGGCAGCAGTGAGGCTGGGGCCAACGTCCTGACTTTC CASSFIGSSEAGANVLTF
NA TRBJ1-5 NA TRBV6-1 TGTGCCAGCAGTGATCAAGCGCAGCCCCAGCATTTT CASSDQAQPQHF